One T cell receptor beta chain is described in this entry. Its antigen is not identified. The method was immunoSEQ multiplex PCR; TCRdb's version includes in-frame clones alone and lacks a portion of them. This table holds 25,000 to 30,000 clones, 85% to 95% found once. This sample was taken from a study of graft-versus-host responses after intestinal transplantation. Study-level background: Induction with anti-thymocyte globulin, then tacrolimus and steroids for about 3 years, was given to all recipients.

Study-level points and caveats: The authors found GvH clones in recipient marrow, some appearing first in ileum or blood.

The sample consisted of PBMCs, taken 18 days after transplant. This clonotype originated in a human patient who received an intestinal transplant, so some T cells may come from the graft donor.

The CDR3 reads CASSLARSNGEFF. The DNA for the CDR3 is TGTGCCAGCAGCTTAGCGCGATCTAATGGGGAGTTCTTC. The genes are TRBV7-9 and TRBJ2-1; D is ambiguous. CDR1 SEHNR and CDR2 FQNEAQ come from the germline V gene (reference sequence). The CDR3 length is 13 residues. Deletions cut 0 bases from V and 14 bases from J, with 14 bases between.